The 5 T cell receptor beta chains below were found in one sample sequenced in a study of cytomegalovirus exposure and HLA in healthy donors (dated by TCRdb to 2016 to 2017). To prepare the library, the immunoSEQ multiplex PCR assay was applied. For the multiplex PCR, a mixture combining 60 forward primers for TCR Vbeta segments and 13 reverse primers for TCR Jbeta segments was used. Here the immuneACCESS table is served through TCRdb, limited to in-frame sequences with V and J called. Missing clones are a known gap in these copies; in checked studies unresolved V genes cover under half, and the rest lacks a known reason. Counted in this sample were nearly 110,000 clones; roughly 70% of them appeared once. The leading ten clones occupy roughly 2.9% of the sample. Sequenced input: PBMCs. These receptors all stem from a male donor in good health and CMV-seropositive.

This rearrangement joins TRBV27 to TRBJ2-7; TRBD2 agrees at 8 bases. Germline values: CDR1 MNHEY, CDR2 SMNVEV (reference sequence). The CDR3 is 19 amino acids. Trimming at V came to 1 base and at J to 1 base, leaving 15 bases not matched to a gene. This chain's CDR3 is CASSLLGPETGGISYEQYF. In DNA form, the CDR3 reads TGTGCCAGCAGTTTATTGGGCCCGGAGACGGGGGGGATTTCCTACGAGCAGTACTTC.

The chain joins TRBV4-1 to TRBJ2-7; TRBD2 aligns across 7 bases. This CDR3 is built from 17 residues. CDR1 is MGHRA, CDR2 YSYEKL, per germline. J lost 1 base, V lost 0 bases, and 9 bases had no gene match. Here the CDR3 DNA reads TGCGCCAGCAGCCAAGATCATCGGAGCGGGGTTTCCTACGAGCAGTACTTC. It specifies CASSQDHRSGVSYEQYF.

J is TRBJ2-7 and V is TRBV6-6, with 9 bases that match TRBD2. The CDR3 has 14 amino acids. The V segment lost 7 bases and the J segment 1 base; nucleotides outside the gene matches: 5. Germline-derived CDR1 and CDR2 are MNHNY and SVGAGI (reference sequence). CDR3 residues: CASNRLAGSYEQYF. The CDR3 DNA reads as TGTGCCAGCAATCGGCTAGCGGGGTCCTACGAGCAGTACTTC.

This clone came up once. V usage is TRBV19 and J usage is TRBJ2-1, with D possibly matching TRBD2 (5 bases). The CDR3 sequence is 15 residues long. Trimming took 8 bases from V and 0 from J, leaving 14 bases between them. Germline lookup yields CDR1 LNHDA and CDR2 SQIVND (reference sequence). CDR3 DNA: TGTGCCAGTGCCGGCGGGCAGACCTCCTACAATGAGCAGTTCTTC. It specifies CASAGGQTSYNEQFF.

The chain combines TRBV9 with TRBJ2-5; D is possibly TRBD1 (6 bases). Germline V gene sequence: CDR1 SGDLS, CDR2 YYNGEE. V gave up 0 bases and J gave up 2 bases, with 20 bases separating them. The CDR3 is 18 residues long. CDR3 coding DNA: TGTGCCAGCAGCGTAGAGATCGGACTGGGGGCGGATCAAGAGACCCAGTACTTC. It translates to CASSVEIGLGADQETQYF.